A selection of T cell receptor beta chains follows, all from one sample in a study of OX40 agonist ivuxolimab in advanced cancers. Only in-frame clones appear in the TCRdb table, and some are missing; sequencing was by immunoSEQ multiplex PCR. Here the sample spans about 58,000 clones, about 86% being singletons. This specimen was CD4+ or CD8+ T cells sorted from blood, taken in a trial of the OX40 agonist ivuxolimab. These receptors were collected from an adult with an advanced solid tumor such as melanoma, head and neck, liver or kidney cancer. The CDR3 runs from the conserved cysteine through the conserved F or W. Some rows have no size entry. The others give once, few or many, or a class for an expanded clone.

j_gene	v_gene	abundance	CDR3aa
TRBJ1-2	TRBV11-2	NA	CASSLAGRSNYGYTF
TRBJ2-1	TRBV5-4	NA	CASSRRQGSYNEQFF
TRBJ1-1	TRBV4-1	NA	CASSQGEPNTEAFF
TRBJ1-1	TRBV7-2	NA	CASTLALNTEAFF
TRBJ2-7	TRBV5-1	NA	CASSSGTGSYEQYF
TRBJ1-6	TRBV2	few	CASQTNRGFNSPLHF
TRBJ1-4	TRBV2	NA	CASSGYRDVNEKLFF
TRBJ2-7	TRBV7-3	NA	CASSLTGIGGDSYEQYF
TRBJ1-2	TRBV11-2	NA	CASSNRTPNYGYTF
TRBJ2-3	TRBV6-1	NA	CASSEVGPGRGDTQYF
TRBJ1-2	TRBV6-5	NA	CASSYSQGQAYGYTF
TRBJ2-2	TRBV5-1	NA	CASSLESGYTGELFF
TRBJ2-1	TRBV10-3	NA	CAISPEGSYNEQFF
TRBJ2-7	TRBV5-1	NA	CASSLTGGSAYEQYF
TRBJ2-5	TRBV19	NA	CASSRGLAGGHQETQYF
TRBJ1-5	TRBV27	NA	CASRDGPRDQPQHF
TRBJ2-3	TRBV29-1	NA	CSGGTTSTDTQYF
TRBJ2-1	TRBV9	NA	CASSAAGLAFYEQFF
TRBJ2-3	TRBV5-5	NA	CASSLDLGGGTDTQYF
TRBJ1-1	TRBV7-6	once	CASIPSRGTEAFF
TRBJ1-2	TRBV18	NA	CASSRLGGDGYTF
TRBJ1-5	TRBV28	once	CASSFYDQPQHF
TRBJ2-6	TRBV11-3	NA	CASSRRQGDSGANVLTF
TRBJ2-7	TRBV6-5	NA	CASRGTSGAEQYF
TRBJ2-5	TRBV10-2	NA	CASTTGGAAQYF
TRBJ1-1	TRBV12-2	NA	CASRSRGPRNTEAFF
TRBJ1-3	TRBV28	NA	CASSLTNTIYF
TRBJ2-2	TRBV11-2	NA	CASSQTNTGELFF
TRBJ1-4	TRBV7-2	NA	CASSNSGTGAEKLFF
TRBJ1-4	TRBV5-1	NA	CASSLEGGGTNEKLFF
TRBJ2-7	TRBV10-2	NA	CASSASRGGGTYEQYF
TRBJ1-2	TRBV18	NA	CASSPQTGGEYGYTF
TRBJ2-2	TRBV7-2	NA	CASSLQAPDFAGELFF
TRBJ1-1	TRBV19	few	CASSNSVNTEAFF
TRBJ1-2	TRBV7-9	NA	CASSAPGGSGYGYTF
TRBJ2-1	TRBV2	NA	CASIWDSSYNEQFF
TRBJ2-2	TRBV5-1	NA	CASTTGTLGELFF
TRBJ1-1	TRBV7-8	NA	CASSLGGRPTNTEAFF
TRBJ2-2	TRBV2	few	CASSGEVAGELFF
TRBJ2-1	TRBV2	NA	CASSEARGGPYNEQFF
TRBJ1-1	TRBV18	NA	CASALGEGTEAFF
TRBJ1-1	TRBV7-8	NA	CASSFQGQSNTEAFF
TRBJ1-5	TRBV18	NA	CASTPDRDQPQHF
TRBJ1-6	TRBV27	few	CASSSRGAGNSPLHF
TRBJ1-1	TRBV7-2	NA	CASEVVNTEAFF
TRBJ1-5	TRBV23-1	few	CASSQRQGEDQPQHF
TRBJ1-6	TRBV4-1	NA	CASSHTGQRNSPLHF
TRBJ1-2	TRBV6-5	NA	CASGIDRGYGYTF